This T cell receptor (beta chain) derives from a study of blood T cells in healthy people across ages. Whole-study findings and limits: Considered underestimates were the diversity estimates obtained from one million T cells.

A second PCR of 7 to 11 cycles used a sample-barcoded 5' primer and a J-beta primer mix. TCRdb itself ran the 5' RACE reads through MiXCR, one entry per CDR3 protein. Here the sample spans fewer than 800,000 distinct CDR3 sequences, 25% being singletons. CDR1 SGHNT and CDR2 YENEEA come from the germline V gene. This CDR3 has 14 residues. This clonotype has only a few counts. What it recognizes is unknown. In terms of origin and age, donors were healthy Caucasian individuals from Russia aged 6 to 90. These data were also filed under a second study, of T cells of mothers and their children.

The specimen was blood. This clonotype was sampled from a boy aged 5-17 years in good health. The rearrangement uses TRBV11-3 and TRBJ2-5; a weak D match, TRBD2 (6 bases). The J call may be incorrect, as the DNA end agrees better with TRBJ2-7. CDR3 nucleotides: TGTGCCAGCAGCTTGACTAGGAGCTCCTACGAGCAGTACTTC. As protein: CASSLTRSSYEQYF.